Included here is one TCR beta chain sequence, with context. Its specificity is unknown. The entry originates in a study of T cell responses to AZD1222 COVID-19 vaccine. Study findings and constraints: Donors in the cohort were predominantly white British and more often female, and clonal diversity was possibly underestimated. After two AZD1222 doses, spike-specific TCR breadth and depth rose versus day 0.

TCRdb's copy holds only in-frame clones and misses some; the assay was immunoSEQ multiplex PCR. The sample yields fewer than 300,000 clones, more than 85% seen once. This CDR3 contains 12 residues. Between the trimmed V and J ends, which lost 6 bases and 7 bases, there was a span of 10 bases. The germline V gene encodes CDR1 SNHLY and CDR2 FYNNEI. This TCR came from an adult in good health. The chain carries TRBV2 and TRBJ1-5; possible D gene TRBD1, 5 bases. The sequencing here drew on peripheral blood, taken on day 0 of AZD1222 vaccination. CDR3 loop: CASSPGSQPQHF. The CDR3 bases are TGTGCCAGCAGCCCAGGGAGCCAGCCCCAGCATTTT.